This T cell receptor beta chain was sequenced for a study of T cell repertoires in cytomegalovirus infection. This clonotype was seen more than once but under ten times. What it binds is unknown. TCRdb redid the calling of the reads with MiXCR, one entry per CDR3 protein. The sample has around 710,000 distinct CDR3 sequences, roughly 28% seen once. Study-level findings and limits: Summed frequency of public TCR beta families distinguished CMV carriers with the relevant HLA. HLA-C-restricted CMV clonotypes gave the most frequent clonotype in two of eight donors.

The receptor was isolated from a human donor in good health (CMV status not recorded). Some clones in this sample may be carry-over from other donors' samples. The sequenced sample was cultured CD8+ T cells from PBMCs, obtained from culture after CMV antigen stimulation.

CDR3 in amino acids: CASSKKTGGFTSPLHF. CDR3 in DNA: TGTGCCAGCAGCAAGAAAACAGGGGGATTTACTTCACCCCTCCACTTT. The genes are TRBV6-5 and TRBJ1-6; 8 bases fit TRBD1. Germline trimming cut 6 bases from V and 9 bases from J; bases unmatched to any gene: 13. The CDR3 loop spans 16 amino acids. Per germline, CDR1 MNHEY and CDR2 SVGAGI.